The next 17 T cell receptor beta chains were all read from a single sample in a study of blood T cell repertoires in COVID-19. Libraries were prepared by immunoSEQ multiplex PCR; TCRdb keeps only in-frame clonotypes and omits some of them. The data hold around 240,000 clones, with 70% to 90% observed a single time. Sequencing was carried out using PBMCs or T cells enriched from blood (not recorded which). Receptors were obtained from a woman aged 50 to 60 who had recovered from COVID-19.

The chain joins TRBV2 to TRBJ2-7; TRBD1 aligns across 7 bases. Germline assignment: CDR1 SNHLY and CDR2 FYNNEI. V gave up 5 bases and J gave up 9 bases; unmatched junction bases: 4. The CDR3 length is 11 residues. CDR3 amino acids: CASSYTGAQYF. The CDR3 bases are TGTGCCAGCAGTTATACAGGGGCGCAGTACTTC.

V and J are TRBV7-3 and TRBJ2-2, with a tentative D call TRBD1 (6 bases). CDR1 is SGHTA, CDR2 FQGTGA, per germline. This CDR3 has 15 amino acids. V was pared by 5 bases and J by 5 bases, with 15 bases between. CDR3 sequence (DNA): TGTGCCAGCAGCCCGACAGGACAGCCTACCGGGGAGCTGTTTTTT. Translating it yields CASSPTGQPTGELFF. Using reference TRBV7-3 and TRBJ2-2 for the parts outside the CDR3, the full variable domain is GAGVSQTPSNKVTEKGKYVELRCDPISGHTALYWYRQSLGQGPEFLIYFQGTGAADDSGLPNDRFFAVRPEGSVSTLKIQRTERGDSAVYLCASSPTGQPTGELFFGEGSRLTVL.

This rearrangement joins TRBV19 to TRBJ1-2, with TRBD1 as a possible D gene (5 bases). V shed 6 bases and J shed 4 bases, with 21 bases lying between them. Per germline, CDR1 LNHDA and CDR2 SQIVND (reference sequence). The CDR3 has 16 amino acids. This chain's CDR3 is CASRGGVEGIGYGYTF. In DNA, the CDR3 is TGTGCCAGTAGAGGAGGGGTGGAAGGAATAGGCTATGGCTACACCTTC.

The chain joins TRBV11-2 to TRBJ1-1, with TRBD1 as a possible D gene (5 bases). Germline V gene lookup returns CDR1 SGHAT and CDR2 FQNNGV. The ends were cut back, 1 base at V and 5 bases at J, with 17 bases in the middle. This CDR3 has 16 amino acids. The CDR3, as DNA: TGTGCCAGCAGCTTAGGTCCACGGGGGAGGAAAACTGAAGCTTTCTTT. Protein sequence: CASSLGPRGRKTEAFF. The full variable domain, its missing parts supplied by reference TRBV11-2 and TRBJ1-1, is EAGVAQSPRYKIIEKRQSVAFWCNPISGHATLYWYQQILGQGPKLLIQFQNNGVVDDSQLPKDRFSAERLKGVDSTLKIQPAKLEDSAVYLCASSLGPRGRKTEAFFGQGTRLTVV.

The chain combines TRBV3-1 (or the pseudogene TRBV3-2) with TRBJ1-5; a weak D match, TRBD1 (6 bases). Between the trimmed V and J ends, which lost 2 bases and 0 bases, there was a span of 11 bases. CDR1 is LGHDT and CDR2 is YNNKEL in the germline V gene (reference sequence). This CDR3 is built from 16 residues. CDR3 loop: CASSQRGGDSNQPQHF. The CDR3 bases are TGTGCCAGCAGCCAAAGGGGGGGAGATAGCAATCAGCCCCAGCATTTT.

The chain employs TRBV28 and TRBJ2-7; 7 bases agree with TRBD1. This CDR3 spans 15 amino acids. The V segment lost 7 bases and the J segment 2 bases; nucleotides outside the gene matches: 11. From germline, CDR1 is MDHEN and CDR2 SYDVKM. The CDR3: CASISEGTVTYEQYF. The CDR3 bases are TGTGCCAGCATCTCAGAGGGGACAGTAACCTACGAGCAGTACTTC.

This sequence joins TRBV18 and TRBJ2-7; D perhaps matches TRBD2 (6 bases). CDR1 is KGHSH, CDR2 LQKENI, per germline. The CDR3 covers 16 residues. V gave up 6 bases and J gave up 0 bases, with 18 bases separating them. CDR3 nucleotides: TGTGCCAGCTCCCCTCGATCCGGGGGTAGCTCCTACGAGCAGTACTTC. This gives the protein CASSPRSGGSSYEQYF. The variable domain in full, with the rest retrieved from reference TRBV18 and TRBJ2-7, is NAGVMQNPRHLVRRRGQEARLRCSPMKGHSHVYWYRQLPEEGLKFMVYLQKENIIDESGMPKERFSAEFPKEGPSILRIQQVVRGDSAAYFCASSPRSGGSSYEQYFGPGTRLTVT.

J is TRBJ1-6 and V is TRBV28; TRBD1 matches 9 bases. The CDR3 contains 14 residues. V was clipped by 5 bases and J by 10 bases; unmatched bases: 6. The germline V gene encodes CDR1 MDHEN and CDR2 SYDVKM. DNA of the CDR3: TGTGCCAGCAGTGTGGACAGGGGAGTATCACCCCTCCACTTT. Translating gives CASSVDRGVSPLHF.

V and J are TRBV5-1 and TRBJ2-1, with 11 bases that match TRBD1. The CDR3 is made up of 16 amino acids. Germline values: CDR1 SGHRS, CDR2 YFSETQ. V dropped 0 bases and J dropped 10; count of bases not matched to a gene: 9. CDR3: CASSLGPGQGGDEQFF. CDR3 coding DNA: TGCGCCAGCAGCTTGGGGCCGGGACAGGGGGGAGACGAGCAGTTCTTC.

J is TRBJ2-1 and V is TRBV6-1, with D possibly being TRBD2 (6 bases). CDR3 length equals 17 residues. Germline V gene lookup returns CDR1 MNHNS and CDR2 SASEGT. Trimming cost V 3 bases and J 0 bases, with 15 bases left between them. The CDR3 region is CASSERGSVISYNEQFF. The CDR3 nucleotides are TGTGCCAGCAGTGAGCGGGGATCGGTTATCTCCTACAATGAGCAGTTCTTC.

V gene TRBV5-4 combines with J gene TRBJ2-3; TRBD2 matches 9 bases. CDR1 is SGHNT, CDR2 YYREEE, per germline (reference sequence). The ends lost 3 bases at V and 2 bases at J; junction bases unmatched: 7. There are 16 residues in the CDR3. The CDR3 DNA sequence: TGTGCCAGCAGCTCAAAGCTAGCGGGACACACAGATACGCAGTATTTT. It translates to CASSSKLAGHTDTQYF.

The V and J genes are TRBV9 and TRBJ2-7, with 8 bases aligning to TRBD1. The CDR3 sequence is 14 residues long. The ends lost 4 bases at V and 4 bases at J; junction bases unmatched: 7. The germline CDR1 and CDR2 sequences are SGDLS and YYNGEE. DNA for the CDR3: TGTGCCAGCAGCCCCCGGACAGGGAATTACGAGCAGTACTTC. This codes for CASSPRTGNYEQYF. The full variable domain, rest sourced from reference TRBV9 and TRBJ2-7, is DSGVTQTPKHLITATGQRVTLRCSPRSGDLSVYWYQQSLDQGLQFLIQYYNGEERAKGNILERFSAQQFPDLHSELNLSSLELGDSALYFCASSPRTGNYEQYFGPGTRLTVT.

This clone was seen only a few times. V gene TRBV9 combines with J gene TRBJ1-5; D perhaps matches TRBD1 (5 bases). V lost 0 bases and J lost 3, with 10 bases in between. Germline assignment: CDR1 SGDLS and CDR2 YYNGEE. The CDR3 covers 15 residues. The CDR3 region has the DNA TGTGCCAGCAGCGTAGGGCAGGGCTTCAATCAGCCCCAGCATTTT. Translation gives CASSVGQGFNQPQHF.

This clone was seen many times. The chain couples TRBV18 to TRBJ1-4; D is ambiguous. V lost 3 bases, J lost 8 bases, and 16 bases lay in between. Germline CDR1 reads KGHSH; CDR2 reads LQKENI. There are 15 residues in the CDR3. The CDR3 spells CASSPVPGSREKLFF. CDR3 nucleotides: TGTGCCAGCTCACCGGTTCCTGGTTCGAGAGAAAAACTGTTTTTT.

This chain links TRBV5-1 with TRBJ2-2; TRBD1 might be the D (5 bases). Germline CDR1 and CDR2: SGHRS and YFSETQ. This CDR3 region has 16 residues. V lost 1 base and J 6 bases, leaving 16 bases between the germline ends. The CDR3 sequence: CASSLSVGERAGELFF. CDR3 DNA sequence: TGCGCCAGCAGCTTGTCGGTAGGGGAAAGGGCCGGGGAGCTGTTTTTT.

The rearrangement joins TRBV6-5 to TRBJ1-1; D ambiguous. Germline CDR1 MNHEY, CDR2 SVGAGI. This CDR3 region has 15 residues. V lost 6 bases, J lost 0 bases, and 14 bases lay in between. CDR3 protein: CASSSYGIMNTEAFF. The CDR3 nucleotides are TGTGCCAGCAGCTCTTACGGGATAATGAACACTGAAGCTTTCTTT.

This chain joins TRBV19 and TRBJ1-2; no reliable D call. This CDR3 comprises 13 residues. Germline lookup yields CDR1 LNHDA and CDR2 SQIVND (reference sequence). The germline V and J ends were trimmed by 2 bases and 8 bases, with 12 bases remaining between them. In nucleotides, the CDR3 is TGTGCCAGTAGTATATTGGACTCGGGAGGCTACACCTTC. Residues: CASSILDSGGYTF.